This T cell receptor beta chain is drawn from a study of CD8+ T cells in alopecia areata. Study summary: The drug, oral tofacitinib, was given to treated patients at 5 to 10 mg twice daily. Tofacitinib treatment spanned 6 to 18 months, with 6 months off drug afterward.

The sample holds a few counts of this clone. cDNA serving as the sequencing template came from extracted, reverse transcribed RNA. Assay used: immunoSEQ multiplex PCR; TCRdb lists only in-frame clones, some missing. This sample has around 250,000 clones, with 65% to 70% found just once. Those with alopecia areata gave lesional scalp punch biopsies and peripheral blood. Investigators sorted PBMCs to obtain both CD4+ and CD8+ T cells. The germline V gene has CDR1 SGHNT and CDR2 YYREEE (reference sequence). Deletions cut 4 bases from V and 5 bases from J, with 21 bases between. This CDR3 has 16 amino acids.

The receptor comes from a human donor with alopecia areata. The chain uses TRBV5-4 and TRBJ2-5; D is unresolved. Source: CD4+ T cells sorted from blood, taken at week 0. The CDR3 spells CASSLPGRRPPETQYF. CDR3 coding DNA: TGTGCCAGCAGCCTCCCCGGTAGGCGGCCTCCGGAGACCCAGTACTTC.